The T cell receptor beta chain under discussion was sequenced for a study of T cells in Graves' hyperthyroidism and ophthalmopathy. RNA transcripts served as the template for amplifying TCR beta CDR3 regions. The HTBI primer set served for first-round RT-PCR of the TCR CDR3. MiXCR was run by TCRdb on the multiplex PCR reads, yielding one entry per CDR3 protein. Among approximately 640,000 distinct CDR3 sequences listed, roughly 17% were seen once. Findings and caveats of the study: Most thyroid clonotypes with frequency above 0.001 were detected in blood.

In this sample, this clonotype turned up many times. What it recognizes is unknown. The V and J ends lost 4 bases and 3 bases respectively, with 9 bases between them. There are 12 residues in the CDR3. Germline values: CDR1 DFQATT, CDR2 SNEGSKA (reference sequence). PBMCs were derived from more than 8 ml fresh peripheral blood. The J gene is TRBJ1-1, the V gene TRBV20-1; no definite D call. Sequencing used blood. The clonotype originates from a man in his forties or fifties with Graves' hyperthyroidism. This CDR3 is CSAIFFDTEAFF. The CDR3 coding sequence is TGCAGTGCTATATTTTTTGACACTGAAGCTTTCTTT.